This TCR beta chain was sequenced for a study of cytomegalovirus exposure and HLA in healthy donors. Comments on this clone: Its antigen remains unidentified.

Findings of the study overall: Reportedly, cytomegalovirus status was diagnosed with high sensitivity and specificity. In vitro, three CMV-associated chains proved specific for CMV antigens.

This CDR3 has 15 residues. V was cut by 1 base and J by 7 bases, with 15 bases left in between. The germline gives CDR1 SGDLS, CDR2 YYNGEE. From the approximately 120-subject validation cohort, which was separate from the approximately 700-subject first cohort, the donors were drawn. TCRdb's copy holds only in-frame clones and misses some; the assay was immunoSEQ multiplex PCR. The repertoire holds some 70,000 clones, with around nine tenths as singletons. The chain recombines TRBV9 with TRBJ1-5; D perhaps matches TRBD1 (5 bases). The clonotype comes from a woman under 30 in good health and CMV-seronegative. The sequenced material came from PBMCs. CDR3 loop: CASSVNPGLGQPQHF. As DNA, the CDR3 is TGTGCCAGCAGCGTAAATCCAGGGTTAGGACAGCCCCAGCATTTT.